This entry features one T cell receptor (beta chain) sequence. Method: immunoSEQ multiplex PCR; TCRdb's copy keeps in-frame clones and lacks some. The sample comprises tens of thousands of clones, 92% of which are singletons, and 2.5% to 3% rests with the top ten. J gave up 4 bases and V 3 bases, and 8 bases lay outside the gene matches. The germline V gene has CDR1 KGHSH and CDR2 LQKENI. There are 17 residues in the CDR3. This sample is drawn from a study of OX40 agonist ivuxolimab in advanced cancers. The receptor's source is an adult with an advanced solid tumor such as melanoma, head and neck, liver or kidney cancer. The J gene is TRBJ2-2, the V gene TRBV18; 10 nucleotides match TRBD2. Sample: CD4+ or CD8+ T cells sorted from blood, taken in a trial of the OX40 agonist ivuxolimab. CDR3 region: CASSPPQRGGPTGELFF. CDR3 sequence (DNA): TGTGCCAGCTCACCGCCTCAGCGGGGGGGCCCCACCGGGGAGCTGTTTTTT.